Below, 22 T cell receptor beta chains from the same sample are listed, as sequenced in a study of T cell responses to AZD1222 COVID-19 vaccine. TCRdb's copy holds only in-frame clones and misses some; the assay was immunoSEQ multiplex PCR. The sample consists of about 88,000 clones, 90% of them appearing once. The specimen comprised peripheral blood, sampled 28 days after the second AZD1222 dose. The source is an adult who received the AZD1222 COVID-19 vaccine.

The chain links TRBV19 to TRBJ1-1, with D uncertain. Trimming left V 0 bases short and J 2 bases short, with 10 bases between. Germline V gives CDR1 LNHDA, CDR2 SQIVND (reference sequence). The CDR3 length is 15 residues. CDR3 nucleotides: TGTGCCAGTAGTATAGACCAGACGGCAAACACTGAAGCTTTCTTT. Protein sequence: CASSIDQTANTEAFF.

Regarding this clone: This CDR3 is also generated by other DNA sequences in the sample. This sequence joins TRBV5-1 and TRBJ2-5, with TRBD2 identical over 13 bases. There are 16 residues in the CDR3. CDR1 and CDR2 (germline): SGHRS, YFSETQ. With V trimmed by 0 bases and J by 5 bases, 4 bases remained unmatched. This chain's CDR3 is CASSLGLAGGQETQYF. The DNA for the CDR3 is TGCGCCAGCAGCTTGGGACTAGCGGGGGGTCAGGAGACCCAGTACTTC.

The CDR3 sequence: CASSPAGLGGNTIYF. The CDR3 nucleotides are TGCGCCAGCAGCCCGGCGGGTCTCGGTGGAAACACCATATATTTT. The rearrangement joins TRBV5-1 to TRBJ1-3; D call uncertain. V was trimmed by 4 bases and J by 3 bases, leaving 14 bases between them. The CDR3 length is 15 residues. Germline CDR1 and CDR2: SGHRS and YFSETQ.

This chain joins TRBV10-2 and TRBJ2-3; TRBD2 aligns across 12 bases. Trimming cost V 7 bases and J 1 base; bases outside gene matches: 3. This CDR3 has 15 amino acids. Germline V gene sequence: CDR1 WSHSY, CDR2 SAAADI. The DNA for the CDR3 is TGCGCCAGCAAACTAGCGGGGGGAGGCACAGATACGCAGTATTTT. Translation gives CASKLAGGGTDTQYF.

The CDR3 coding sequence is TGTGCCAGCAGCTTAGGGCCAGGGAACTATGGCTACACCTTC. It codes for CASSLGPGNYGYTF. V and J are TRBV7-3 and TRBJ1-2; D possibly corresponds to TRBD1 (5 bases). The CDR3 has 14 residues. The V end was cut by 2 bases, the J end by 2 bases, with 9 bases between. The germline V gene encodes CDR1 SGHTA and CDR2 FQGTGA.

The chain has TRBV19 and TRBJ2-3, with 8 bases lining up with TRBD2. Germline CDR1 LNHDA, CDR2 SQIVND (reference sequence). J was trimmed by 5 bases and V by 3 bases; bases with no gene match: 7. This CDR3 has 15 amino acids. The CDR3 loop reads CASSIHGGGLDTQYF. The CDR3 DNA sequence: TGTGCCAGTAGTATTCATGGCGGGGGGCTAGATACGCAGTATTTT.

This chain uses TRBV14 with TRBJ1-5; 7 bases are a match to TRBD1. CDR1 is SGHDN and CDR2 is FVKESK in the germline V gene. V shed 4 bases, J shed 4 bases, and the junction held 7 bases outside the gene matches. The CDR3 spans 15 residues. CDR3 loop: CASSLGGKGNQPQHF. CDR3 nucleotide sequence: TGTGCCAGCAGCCTAGGGGGCAAGGGTAATCAGCCCCAGCATTTT.

V is TRBV30 and J is TRBJ1-2; TRBD1 matches 7 bases. V shed 3 bases and J 7 bases; nucleotides not matched to a gene: 11. Germline assignment: CDR1 GTSNPN and CDR2 SVGIG (reference sequence). This CDR3 region has 14 residues. CDR3 in DNA: TGTGCCTGGAGGCTACAGGGGTGGACGCCTGGCTACACCTTC. It encodes CAWRLQGWTPGYTF.

The chain uses TRBV3-1 (or the pseudogene TRBV3-2) and TRBJ1-6; D unclear. This CDR3 region has 15 residues. Deletions cut 3 bases from V and 7 bases from J, with 13 bases between. Germline V lookup: CDR1 LGHDT, CDR2 YNNKEL (reference sequence). The CDR3 loop reads CASSQRTPRNSPLHF. The CDR3 coding sequence is TGTGCCAGCAGCCAGAGGACCCCTAGGAATTCACCCCTCCACTTT.

The CDR3, as DNA: TGCGCCAGCAGGACAGACAGGGTGAAGGTGGCTAATGAAAAACTGTTTTTT. Protein product: CASRTDRVKVANEKLFF. The V gene is TRBV10-1, the J gene TRBJ1-4; 7 nucleotides agree with TRBD1. V lost 6 bases, J lost 3 bases, and 13 bases stayed unmatched. The CDR3 is 17 residues long. Germline V gene lookup returns CDR1 WNHNN and CDR2 SYGVQD (reference sequence).

This chain connects TRBV10-1 to TRBJ1-1; a weak D match, TRBD1 (6 bases). The V gene's germline CDR1 is WNHNN and CDR2 SYGVQD (reference sequence). This CDR3 comprises 13 residues. The V end lost 3 bases, the J end lost 9 bases, and 14 bases lay between the germline ends. This chain's CDR3 is CASSDPGQSQAFF. CDR3 nucleotides: TGCGCCAGCAGTGACCCAGGACAGAGCCAAGCTTTCTTT.

This chain links TRBV13 with TRBJ1-2; perhaps TRBD1 as D (5 bases). V shed 0 bases and J shed 6 bases, with 14 bases lying between them. The CDR3 runs 15 residues. CDR1 is PRHDT and CDR2 is FYEKMQ in the germline V gene (reference sequence). CDR3 in amino acids: CASSLGEGRADGYTF. The CDR3 bases are TGTGCCAGCAGCTTAGGCGAGGGGAGGGCGGATGGCTACACCTTC. Full variable domain (outside the CDR3, taken from reference TRBV13 and TRBJ1-2): AAGVIQSPRHLIKEKRETATLKCYPIPRHDTVYWYQQGPGQDPQFLISFYEKMQSDKGSIPDRFSAQQFSDYHSELNMSSLELGDSALYFCASSLGEGRADGYTFGSGTRLTVV.

This clone has only one observation. The V call is TRBV11-2, the J call TRBJ1-1; TRBD1 is a possible D gene (5 bases). Germline CDR1 is SGHAT and CDR2 is FQNNGV. This CDR3 has 13 residues. V was clipped by 3 bases and J by 4 bases, with 9 bases between them. The CDR3 loop reads CASSLGGATEAFF. CDR3 nucleotide sequence: TGTGCCAGCAGCTTGGGGGGTGCCACTGAAGCTTTCTTT.

This chain uses TRBV7-2 with TRBJ2-1, with 8 nucleotides matching TRBD2. With 4 bases clipped from V and 2 bases from J, the junction kept 7 bases outside the gene matches. Germline V gene sequence: CDR1 SGHTA, CDR2 FQGNSA. The CDR3 is 16 residues long. CDR3 amino acids: CASSYIAGWTYNEQFF. CDR3 in DNA: TGTGCCAGCAGCTACATAGCGGGATGGACCTACAATGAGCAGTTCTTC.

The J gene is TRBJ1-1, the V gene TRBV7-3; no reliable D call. This CDR3 region has 13 residues. Germline lookup yields CDR1 SGHTA and CDR2 FQGTGA. V was clipped by 5 bases and J by 1 base, with 8 bases between them. CDR3 residues: CASSPVENTEAFF. The CDR3 bases are TGTGCCAGCAGCCCGGTAGAGAACACTGAAGCTTTCTTT.

The genes are TRBV6-6 and TRBJ1-5, with 7 nucleotides matching TRBD1. The CDR3 consists of 15 residues. Germline V CDR1 and CDR2: MNHNY, SVGAGI (reference sequence). Germline trimming cut 6 bases from V and 6 bases from J; bases unmatched to any gene: 11. The CDR3, as DNA: TGTGCCAGCAGAAGAGAGGGGGCGCAGGGTCAGCCCCAGCATTTT. This encodes CASRREGAQGQPQHF.

The rearrangement links TRBV5-1 to TRBJ2-1, with D hard to call. This CDR3 contains 14 residues. CDR1 and CDR2 from the germline V gene are SGHRS and YFSETQ. V was cut by 4 bases and J by 2 bases, with 10 bases left in between. The CDR3 sequence: CASSPYPAYNEQFF. DNA of the CDR3: TGCGCCAGCAGCCCTTATCCTGCCTACAATGAGCAGTTCTTC.

J is TRBJ1-4 and V is TRBV28; 10 positions agree with TRBD1. In germline, CDR1 is MDHEN, CDR2 SYDVKM. CDR3 size: 15 residues. V lost 4 bases, J lost 5 bases, and 4 bases stayed unmatched. The CDR3 loop reads CASSSRTGGNEKLFF. The CDR3, as DNA: TGTGCCAGCAGTTCCCGGACAGGGGGAAATGAAAAACTGTTTTTT.

The J gene is TRBJ2-1, the V gene TRBV6-1; no clear D. Deletions cut 3 bases from V and 9 bases from J, with 3 bases between. The CDR3 length is 10 residues. Germline V lookup: CDR1 MNHNS, CDR2 SASEGT. CDR3 nucleotides: TGTGCCAGCAGTGATTCTGAGCAGTTCTTC. It yields the protein CASSDSEQFF.

This clone was counted a few times. The J gene is TRBJ1-4, the V gene TRBV19, with TRBD1 matching over 9 bases. The J segment lost 8 bases and the V segment lost 1 base, leaving 5 bases of the junction unmatched. CDR3 size: 15 residues. Germline V CDR1 and CDR2: LNHDA, SQIVND (reference sequence). In DNA form, the CDR3 reads TGTGCCAGTAGTATAGTGAGGACAGGGGAAGAAAAACTGTTTTTT. Translation gives CASSIVRTGEEKLFF.

The V gene is TRBV7-2, the J gene TRBJ2-7; 9 bases map to TRBD1. CDR3 length: 13 residues. The V gene end was trimmed by 3 bases and the J gene end by 5 bases; junction bases not matched to a gene: 2. Germline V CDR1 and CDR2: SGHTA, FQGNSA. The CDR3 here is CASSLNRGHEQYF. CDR3 bases: TGTGCCAGCAGCTTGAACAGGGGGCACGAGCAGTACTTC.

The rearrangement links TRBV6-6 to TRBJ1-1; TRBD1 is a possible D gene (6 bases). This CDR3 spans 15 amino acids. From germline, CDR1 is MNHNY and CDR2 SVGAGI (reference sequence). Trimming shortened V by 4 bases and J by 8 bases, and 20 bases separated the two germline ends. Here the CDR3 reads CASSWLDARGREAFF. The CDR3 region has the DNA TGTGCCAGCAGTTGGCTGGACGCGCGGGGGCGCGAAGCTTTCTTT.